This T cell receptor beta chain was captured by sequencing in a study of blood T cell repertoires in COVID-19. CDR3 size: 17 residues. Germline values: CDR1 SGHNT, CDR2 YENEEA. J gave up 6 bases and V 2 bases, and 10 bases lay outside the gene matches. Sequencing was performed with immunoSEQ multiplex PCR; in TCRdb, only in-frame clones are kept and a portion is missing. The table records under 200,000 clones, more than 70% of them present only once. The chain links TRBV11-3 to TRBJ1-4; 9 positions agree with TRBD1. This clonotype originated in a man between 60 and 75 years old who had recovered from COVID-19. Sequences were obtained from PBMCs or T cells enriched from blood (not recorded which). CDR3 region: CASSLSETTGGYEKLFF. In nucleotides, the CDR3 is TGTGCCAGCAGCTTATCGGAGACGACAGGGGGTTATGAAAAACTGTTTTTT. The full variable domain, rest sourced from reference TRBV11-3 and TRBJ1-4, is EAGVVQSPRYKIIEKKQPVAFWCNPISGHNTLYWYLQNLGQGPELLIRYENEEAVDDSQLPKDRFSAERLKGVDSTLKIQPAELGDSAVYLCASSLSETTGGYEKLFFGSGTQLSVL.